The clone carrying this T cell receptor beta chain was picked up a small number of times. What it binds is not known. Measured with immunoSEQ multiplex PCR; TCRdb has only the in-frame clones, and not every one. The table includes 4,000 to 4,500 clones, 70% to 85% detected once. The CDR3 consists of 15 residues. V lost 0 bases to trimming and J lost 5 bases, with 14 bases between them. CDR1 SGDLS and CDR2 YYNGEE come from the germline V gene. The data were taken from a study of brain metastases from non-small cell lung cancer. The study, taken as a whole, reports: Paired brain metastases and primary tumors largely shared TCR repertoires. In 60% to 70% of brain metastases, T-cell clones were expanded compared with matched primary tumors.

This chain joins TRBV9 and TRBJ2-5; D may be TRBD1 (6 bases). The receptor comes from a donor aged 40 or older with non-small cell lung cancer. The sequenced sample was primary lung tumor tissue. The CDR3 bases are TGTGCCAGCAGCGTAGATGGTATTACAGGGGAGACCCAGTACTTC. Protein sequence: CASSVDGITGETQYF.